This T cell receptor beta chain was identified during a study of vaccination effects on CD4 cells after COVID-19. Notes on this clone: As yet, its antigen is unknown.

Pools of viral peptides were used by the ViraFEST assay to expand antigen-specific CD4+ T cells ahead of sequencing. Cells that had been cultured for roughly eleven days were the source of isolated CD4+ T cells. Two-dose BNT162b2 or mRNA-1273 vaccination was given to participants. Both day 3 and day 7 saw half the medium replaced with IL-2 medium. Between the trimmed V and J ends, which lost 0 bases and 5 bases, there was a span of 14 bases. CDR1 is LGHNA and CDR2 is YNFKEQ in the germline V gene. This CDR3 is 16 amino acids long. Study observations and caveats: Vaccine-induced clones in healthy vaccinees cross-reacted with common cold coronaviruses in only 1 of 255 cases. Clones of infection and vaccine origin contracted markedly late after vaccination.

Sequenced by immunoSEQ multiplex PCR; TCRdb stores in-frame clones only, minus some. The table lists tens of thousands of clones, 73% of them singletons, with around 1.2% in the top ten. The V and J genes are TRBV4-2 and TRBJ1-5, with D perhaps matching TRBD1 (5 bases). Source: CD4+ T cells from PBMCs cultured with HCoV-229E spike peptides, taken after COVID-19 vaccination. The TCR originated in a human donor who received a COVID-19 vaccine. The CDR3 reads CASSQDRVRGHQPQHF. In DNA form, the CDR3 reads TGTGCCAGCAGCCAAGATAGAGTAAGGGGTCATCAGCCCCAGCATTTT.